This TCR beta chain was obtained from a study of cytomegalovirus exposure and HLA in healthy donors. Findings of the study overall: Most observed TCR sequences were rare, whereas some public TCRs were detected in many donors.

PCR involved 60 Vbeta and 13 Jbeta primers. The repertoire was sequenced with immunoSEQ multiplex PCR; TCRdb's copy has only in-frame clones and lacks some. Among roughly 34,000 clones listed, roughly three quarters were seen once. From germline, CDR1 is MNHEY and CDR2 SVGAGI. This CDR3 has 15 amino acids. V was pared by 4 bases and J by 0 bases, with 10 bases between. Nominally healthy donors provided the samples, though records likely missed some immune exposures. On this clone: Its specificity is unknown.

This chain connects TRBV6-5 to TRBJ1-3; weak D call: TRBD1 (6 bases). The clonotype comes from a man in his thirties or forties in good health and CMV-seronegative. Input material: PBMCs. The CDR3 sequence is CASSSPDSSGNTIYF. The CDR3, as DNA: TGTGCCAGCAGTTCCCCGGACAGCTCTGGAAACACCATATATTTT.